The next 10 T cell receptor beta chains were all read from a single sample in a study of CD8+ T cells in alopecia areata. RNA extraction and reverse transcription yielded cDNA as sequencing template. The method was immunoSEQ multiplex PCR; TCRdb's version includes in-frame clones alone and lacks a portion of them. This sample carries around 130,000 clones, around three fifths of them seen once, and the ten largest clones take under 5%. This sample comprised CD4+ T cells sorted from blood, obtained at week 0. The receptors come from a human donor with alopecia areata.

This chain uses TRBV30 with TRBJ2-1, with 8 bases aligning to TRBD2. The CDR3 contains 19 residues. J was trimmed by 5 bases and V by 0 bases; bases with no gene match: 18. The germline gives CDR1 GTSNPN, CDR2 SVGIG (reference sequence). DNA for the CDR3: TGTGCCTGGAGTGTAGCCAGGGCGGGTATAGCGGGACCCCACAATGAGCAGTTCTTC. Its translation is CAWSVARAGIAGPHNEQFF.

This clone is medium-sized (0.01 to 0.1%) by share. V gene TRBV4-2 combines with J gene TRBJ2-2; D not certain. Germline V gives CDR1 LGHNA, CDR2 YNFKEQ. Trimming took 1 base from V and 8 from J, leaving 8 bases between them. The CDR3 extends over 13 amino acids. CDR3 residues: CASSQVRSGELFF. CDR3 DNA sequence: TGTGCCAGCAGCCAAGTTCGGTCGGGGGAGCTGTTTTTT.

V and J are TRBV4-3 and TRBJ2-7, with 14 positions matching TRBD2. CDR3 length: 17 residues. Germline CDR1 reads LGHNA; CDR2 reads YSLEER. Trimming removed 0 bases from V and 3 bases from J; junction bases left unmatched: 4. The CDR3 spells CASSQDRTSGGYYEQYF. CDR3 sequence (DNA): TGCGCCAGCAGCCAAGACAGGACTAGCGGGGGGTACTACGAGCAGTACTTC.

Here the CDR3 reads CASSQLGGGNQPQHF. In DNA form, the CDR3 reads TGTGCCAGCAGTCAACTAGGGGGGGGAAATCAGCCCCAGCATTTT. V is TRBV6-6 and J is TRBJ1-5; TRBD1 might be the D (6 bases). V was cut by 5 bases and J by 4 bases, with 15 bases left in between. This CDR3 spans 15 amino acids. Germline V gene data show CDR1 as MNHNY and CDR2 as SVGAGI (reference sequence).

The chain recombines TRBV11-2 with TRBJ2-3; 10 nucleotides align to TRBD2. The junction had 11 bases not matched to a gene; V was cut back by 5 bases and J by 6 bases. This CDR3 has 16 residues. CDR1 SGHAT and CDR2 FQNNGV come from the germline V gene. This CDR3 is CASSVLYGTSVDTQYF. The DNA for the CDR3 is TGTGCCAGCAGCGTACTATACGGGACTAGCGTTGATACGCAGTATTTT.

V and J are TRBV19 and TRBJ2-3; 9 positions agree with TRBD2. In germline, CDR1 is LNHDA, CDR2 SQIVND (reference sequence). There are 14 residues in the CDR3. The V and J ends lost 8 bases and 2 bases, in that order; junction bases with no gene match: 5. The chain's CDR3 is CASQTSGYTDTQYF. The CDR3 nucleotides read TGTGCCAGTCAGACTAGCGGATACACAGATACGCAGTATTTT. The full variable domain, its missing parts supplied by reference TRBV19 and TRBJ2-3, is DGGITQSPKYLFRKEGQNVTLSCEQNLNHDAMYWYRQDPGQGLRLIYYSQIVNDFQKGDIAEGYSVSREKKESFPLTVTSAQKNPTAFYLCASQTSGYTDTQYFGPGTRLTVL.

V is TRBV5-1 and J is TRBJ2-5; maybe TRBD1 (8 bases). Germline assignment: CDR1 SGHRS and CDR2 YFSETQ. The V end lost 4 bases, the J end lost 4 bases, and 14 bases lay between the germline ends. The CDR3 totals 14 residues. As DNA, the CDR3 is TGCGCCAGCAGCCCTACAGGGGGGGCAGAGACCCAGTACTTC. Residues: CASSPTGGAETQYF.

The J gene is TRBJ1-1, the V gene TRBV5-1; TRBD1 might be the D (6 bases). This CDR3 contains 16 residues. The germline V gene has CDR1 SGHRS and CDR2 YFSETQ. V dropped 4 bases and J dropped 2 bases, with 18 bases sitting between them. CDR3 sequence (DNA): TGCGCCAGCAGCCTCCACGTTGGACAGACCAACACTGAAGCTTTCTTT. It specifies CASSLHVGQTNTEAFF.

The chain employs TRBV2 and TRBJ2-1, with TRBD2 as a possible D gene (5 bases). CDR3 length equals 15 residues. V lost 7 bases, J lost 6 bases, and 19 bases lay in between. The germline gives CDR1 SNHLY, CDR2 FYNNEI. This CDR3 is CASNSPHYEGNEQFF. The DNA of the CDR3 is TGTGCCAGCAATTCGCCACACTACGAGGGCAATGAGCAGTTCTTC.

V gene TRBV10-3 combines with J gene TRBJ2-1; TRBD2 matches at 8 bases. V dropped 8 bases and J dropped 4; count of bases not matched to a gene: 10. The CDR3 extends over 15 amino acids. Looked up from germline, CDR1 is ENHRY and CDR2 is SYGVKD. The CDR3 reads CAISSSSGMYNEQFF. In DNA, the CDR3 is TGTGCCATCTCAAGTAGTAGCGGGATGTACAATGAGCAGTTCTTC.